Presented here are 22 T cell receptor beta chains from one specimen sequenced in a study of T cells in Graves' hyperthyroidism and ophthalmopathy. Using RNA transcripts as the source, TCR beta CDR3 regions were amplified. During a first-round RT-PCR of the TCR CDR3, the HTBI primer set was used. TCRdb processed the multiplex PCR reads anew with MiXCR; each CDR3 protein has one entry. The sample records around 800,000 distinct CDR3 sequences, approximately 40% being singletons. Sequenced: blood. These receptor sequences come from a young man with Graves' hyperthyroidism.

To note about this clonotype: A much larger clone is a single base away; this may be a read error. The CDR3 ends on some other residue instead of the conserved phenylalanine or tryptophan, so this is likely a read error. As DNA, the CDR3 is TGCAGCGTTGAGGGGGGTCGGACAGTTATGAACACTGAAGCTTTCCTT. Its translation is CSVEGGRTVMNTEAFL. This chain connects TRBV29-1 to TRBJ1-1; a possible D gene is TRBD1 (6 bases). The germline gives CDR1 SQVTM, CDR2 ANQGSEA. The CDR3 is made up of 16 amino acids. Trimming removed 3 bases from V and 0 bases from J, with 17 bases in between.

Many counts were recorded for this clonotype. The chain links TRBV19 to TRBJ1-5; D ambiguous. The CDR3 has 15 amino acids. V was cut by 6 bases and J by 4 bases, with 16 bases left in between. Germline CDR1 reads LNHDA; CDR2 reads SQIVND (reference sequence). The CDR3 coding sequence is TGTGCCAGTAGGTATGACGGGCAGAGAAATCAGCCCCAGCATTTT. As protein: CASRYDGQRNQPQHF.

The chain joins TRBV9 to TRBJ2-7, with 7 bases fitting TRBD2. This CDR3 has 15 residues. With V trimmed by 0 bases and J by 5 bases, 8 bases remained unmatched. Germline CDR1 is SGDLS and CDR2 is YYNGEE. CDR3 in DNA: TGTGCCAGCAGCGTAGGGGCTAGCGGCGGCAACGAGCAGTACTTC. Encoded protein: CASSVGASGGNEQYF. Combining the CDR3 with reference TRBV9 and TRBJ2-7 gives the whole variable domain DSGVTQTPKHLITATGQRVTLRCSPRSGDLSVYWYQQSLDQGLQFLIQYYNGEERAKGNILERFSAQQFPDLHSELNLSSLELGDSALYFCASSVGASGGNEQYFGPGTRLTVT.

This chain joins TRBV6-4 and TRBJ1-4, with D uncertain. The germline V gene encodes CDR1 MRHNA and CDR2 SNTAGT. The ends were cut back, 2 bases at V and 7 bases at J, with 14 bases in the middle. The CDR3 loop spans 15 amino acids. CDR3 nucleotide sequence: TGTGCCAGCAGTGACCGTGACACGGCTGGTGAAAAACTGTTTTTT. Its translation: CASSDRDTAGEKLFF.

The chain carries TRBV7-9 and TRBJ1-3; possible D gene TRBD1, 6 bases. The CDR3 runs 16 residues. The V gene's germline CDR1 is SEHNR and CDR2 FQNEAQ (reference sequence). V lost 5 bases to trimming and J lost 7 bases, with 21 bases between them. CDR3 in DNA: TGTGCCAGCAGCCCCACTCGGACAGCCGACGGGAACACCATATATTTT. Residues: CASSPTRTADGNTIYF.

This clonotype was counted ten times or more. The genes are TRBV24-1 and TRBJ2-7; perhaps TRBD1 as D (5 bases). The germline V and J ends were trimmed by 4 bases and 7 bases, with 16 bases remaining between them. The CDR3 is made up of 14 amino acids. In germline, CDR1 is KGHDR, CDR2 SFDVKD. CDR3 nucleotide sequence: TGTGCCACCAGTGACCGACAGTACCCTATGGAGCAGTACTTC. It codes for CATSDRQYPMEQYF.

In regard to this clonotype: It may be a read error: a sequence one base away is much more abundant. The CDR3 reads CANSLGWGDTQYF. CDR3 bases: TGTGCCAACAGCTTAGGATGGGGGGACACCCAGTACTTC. The chain links TRBV11-2 to TRBJ2-5, with a tentative D call TRBD2 (6 bases). Germline V lookup: CDR1 SGHAT, CDR2 FQNNGV. The CDR3 sequence is 13 residues long. Combining the CDR3 with reference TRBV11-2 and TRBJ2-5 gives the whole variable domain EAGVAQSPRYKIIEKRQSVAFWCNPISGHATLYWYQQILGQGPKLLIQFQNNGVVDDSQLPKDRFSAERLKGVDSTLKIQPAKLEDSAVYLCANSLGWGDTQYFGPGTRLLVL.

This clonotype was detected only a few times. The genes are TRBV2 and TRBJ2-5; perhaps D is TRBD1 or TRBD2 (6 bases each). The V and J ends lost 0 bases and 5 bases respectively, with 16 bases between them. Germline V CDR1 and CDR2: SNHLY, FYNNEI. The CDR3 runs to 16 residues. The CDR3 here is CASSEAEGGLGETQYF. The CDR3 DNA is TGTGCCAGCAGTGAAGCTGAGGGGGGCCTCGGGGAGACCCAGTACTTC. Together with reference TRBV2 and TRBJ2-5, the CDR3 gives the full variable domain: EPEVTQTPSHQVTQMGQEVILRCVPISNHLYFYWYRQILGQKVEFLVSFYNNEISEKSEIFDDQFSVERPDGSNFTLKIRSTKLEDSAMYFCASSEAEGGLGETQYFGPGTRLLVL.

The V and J genes are TRBV19 and TRBJ2-7; D tentatively fits TRBD1 or TRBD2 (6 bases each). Germline lookup yields CDR1 LNHDA and CDR2 SQIVND (reference sequence). This CDR3 is 14 amino acids long. V lost 4 bases, J lost 7 bases, and 17 bases lay in between. CDR3 nucleotides: TGTGCCAGTAGTACAAGGGGGGATACGCGAGAGCAGTACTTC. It codes for CASSTRGDTREQYF.

The chain combines TRBV11-2 with TRBJ2-5; D unclear. Germline loops: CDR1 SGHAT, CDR2 FQNNGV. Trimming left V 5 bases short and J 1 base short, with 11 bases between. CDR3 size: 14 residues. Written as DNA, the CDR3 is TGTGCCAGCAGCCAAGCCGTCAGCCAAGAGACCCAGTACTTC. This gives the protein CASSQAVSQETQYF.

As for this clonotype: One end of the junction fails to match germline, which may point to a read error. The chain links TRBV7-9 to TRBJ2-7, with D tentatively TRBD2 (5 bases). CDR3 size: 11 residues. In germline, CDR1 is SEHNR, CDR2 FQNEAQ (reference sequence). Here the CDR3 reads CASSAGGEQCF. The CDR3 region has the DNA TGTGCCAGCAGCGCGGGTGGGGAGCAGTGCTTC. The full variable domain, its missing parts supplied by reference TRBV7-9 and TRBJ2-7, is DTGVSQNPRHKITKRGQNVTFRCDPISEHNRLYWYRQTLGQGPEFLTYFQNEAQLEKSRLLSDRFSAERPKGSFSTLEIQRTEQGDSAMYLCASSAGGEQCFGPGTRLTVT.

The chain has TRBV7-2 and TRBJ2-6; the D is unclear. The CDR3 has 9 residues. V lost 5 bases, J lost 15 bases, and 5 bases lay in between. From germline, CDR1 is SGHTA and CDR2 FQGNSA. CDR3 amino acids: CASSLHLTF. In nucleotides, the CDR3 is TGTGCCAGCAGCCTACACCTGACTTTC.

The J gene is TRBJ2-7, the V gene TRBV7-9; 13 bases align to TRBD2. In germline, CDR1 is SEHNR, CDR2 FQNEAQ (reference sequence). The CDR3 sequence is 14 residues long. The V segment lost 8 bases and the J segment 1 base; nucleotides outside the gene matches: 2. The CDR3 nucleotides read TGTGCCAGCGGACTAGCGGGAGTATCCTACGAGCAGTACTTC. It specifies CASGLAGVSYEQYF.

The chain carries TRBV13 and TRBJ2-2; D unresolved. There are 15 residues in the CDR3. Per germline, CDR1 PRHDT and CDR2 FYEKMQ (reference sequence). V lost 3 bases, J lost 7 bases, and 15 bases lay in between. The CDR3 DNA reads as TGTGCCAGCAGCTTGTCAATAGCTTCTATCGGGGAGCTGTTTTTT. It encodes CASSLSIASIGELFF.

The chain links TRBV7-2 to TRBJ2-7, with a weak D call TRBD1 (6 bases). CDR3 length: 14 amino acids. V was trimmed by 4 bases and J by 6 bases, leaving 16 bases between them. Germline V gene lookup returns CDR1 SGHTA and CDR2 FQGNSA. The CDR3 spells CASSSGDELSEQYF. The CDR3 DNA reads TGTGCCAGCAGCTCAGGGGACGAGCTATCCGAGCAGTACTTC.

The chain couples TRBV7-2 to TRBJ2-5; tentative D call: TRBD1 (5 bases). The CDR3 is 14 amino acids. Germline lookup yields CDR1 SGHTA and CDR2 FQGNSA. V was cut by 8 bases and J by 2 bases, with 15 bases left in between. CDR3 residues: CASRIARGQETQYF. DNA for the CDR3: TGTGCCAGCCGAATAGCTAGGGGACAAGAGACCCAGTACTTC.

This chain uses TRBV6-2 or TRBV6-3 with TRBJ2-7; a weak D match, TRBD1 (6 bases). Germline loops: CDR1 MNHEY, CDR2 SVGEGT. This CDR3 is 13 amino acids long. V lost 5 bases and J lost 6, with 14 bases in between. This chain's CDR3 is CASSATGSSEQYF. The CDR3 DNA sequence: TGTGCCAGCAGTGCCACAGGGTCCAGCGAGCAGTACTTC.

Details on this clonotype: A much larger clone lies one base from this, so it may be a read error. The rearrangement uses TRBV12-3 or TRBV12-4 and TRBJ1-1; D unresolved. The V end lost 3 bases, the J end lost 11 bases, and 19 bases lay between the germline ends. The CDR3 contains 14 residues. CDR3 DNA: TGTGCCAGCAGTTTGGAGGTACTTGAACGGAGGGCTTTCTTT. Amino acid sequence: CASSLEVLERRAFF.

This clonotype has at least ten counts. The J gene is TRBJ1-2, the V gene TRBV15; no firm D call. Trimming removed 1 base from V and 5 bases from J, with 8 bases in between. The CDR3 runs 13 residues. Germline CDR1 reads LNHNV; CDR2 reads YYDKDF (reference sequence). The CDR3 DNA sequence: TGTGCCACCAGCAGAGGGGGTGGGTATGGCTACACCTTC. Its protein product is CATSRGGGYGYTF.

This clonotype was recorded at least ten times. Germline and junction disagree at one end, which may indicate a read error. J is TRBJ1-1 and V is TRBV7-2; 11 nucleotides agree with TRBD1. The CDR3 runs to 12 residues. CDR1 and CDR2 (germline): SGHTA, FQGNSA. CDR3 sequence (DNA): TGTGCCAGCAGCCTTGGACAGGGGGCACTAGCATTT. Its translation is CASSLGQGALAF.

J is TRBJ1-5 and V is TRBV7-3; no reliable D call. The length of the CDR3 is 14 residues. Germline lookup yields CDR1 SGHTA and CDR2 FQGTGA. Trimming took off 3 bases at V and 3 bases at J, with 9 bases between the two ends. The CDR3 spells CASSFVYINQPQHF. The CDR3 DNA follows: TGTGCCAGCAGCTTCGTGTACATCAATCAGCCCCAGCATTTT. The full variable domain, with the rest looked up from reference TRBV7-3 and TRBJ1-5, is GAGVSQTPSNKVTEKGKYVELRCDPISGHTALYWYRQSLGQGPEFLIYFQGTGAADDSGLPNDRFFAVRPEGSVSTLKIQRTERGDSAVYLCASSFVYINQPQHFGDGTRLSIL.

The rearrangement joins TRBV2 to TRBJ1-5; a weak D match, TRBD1 (5 bases). The CDR3 length is 16 residues. V was pared by 5 bases and J by 6 bases, with 20 bases between. Germline lookup yields CDR1 SNHLY and CDR2 FYNNEI. The CDR3 DNA follows: TGTGCCAGCAGTTACTCGATGCCCGGTCAGGGTCAGCCCCAGCATTTT. It is translated as CASSYSMPGQGQPQHF.